The sequence of this TCR beta chain was determined in a study of blood T cell repertoires in COVID-19. Across the study: T cells, B-cell-depleted T cells, or PBMCs supplied cDNA or gDNA.

With 4 bases removed from V and 3 bases from J, the gap between germline ends came to 10 bases. Per germline, CDR1 SGHNT and CDR2 YENEEA. The CDR3 consists of 13 residues. The repertoire was sequenced with immunoSEQ multiplex PCR; TCRdb's copy has only in-frame clones and lacks some. The sample includes approximately 130,000 clones, approximately 77% of them seen just once. The receptor was derived from a man at least 80 years old with acute or convalescent COVID-19. Sequenced: peripheral blood. The V and J genes are TRBV11-3 and TRBJ2-7; maybe TRBD1 (6 bases). This CDR3 is CASSSSGDYEQYF. CDR3 nucleotides: TGTGCCAGCAGCTCCTCAGGGGACTACGAGCAGTACTTC.